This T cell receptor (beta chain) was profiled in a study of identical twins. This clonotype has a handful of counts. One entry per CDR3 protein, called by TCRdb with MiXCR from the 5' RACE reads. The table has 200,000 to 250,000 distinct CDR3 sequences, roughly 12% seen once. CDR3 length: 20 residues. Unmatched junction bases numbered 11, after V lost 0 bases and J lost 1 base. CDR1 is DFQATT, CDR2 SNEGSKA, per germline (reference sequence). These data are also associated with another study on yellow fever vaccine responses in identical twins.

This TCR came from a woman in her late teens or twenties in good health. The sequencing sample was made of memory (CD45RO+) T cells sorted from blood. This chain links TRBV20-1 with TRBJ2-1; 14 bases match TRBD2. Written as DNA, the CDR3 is TGCAGTGCTAGAGATCTCAGGGGACTAGCGGGAGAGGAGTCCTACAATGAGCAGTTCTTC. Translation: CSARDLRGLAGEESYNEQFF.